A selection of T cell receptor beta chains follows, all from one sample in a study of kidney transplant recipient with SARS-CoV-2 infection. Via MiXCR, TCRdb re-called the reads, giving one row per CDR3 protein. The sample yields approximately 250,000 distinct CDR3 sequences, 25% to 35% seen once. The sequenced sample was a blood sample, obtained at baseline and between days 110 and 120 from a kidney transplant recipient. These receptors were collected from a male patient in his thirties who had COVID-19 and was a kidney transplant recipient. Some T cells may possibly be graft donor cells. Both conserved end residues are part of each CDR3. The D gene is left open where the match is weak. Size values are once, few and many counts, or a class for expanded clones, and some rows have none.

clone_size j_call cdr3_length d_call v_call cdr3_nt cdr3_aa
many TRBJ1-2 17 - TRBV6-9 TGTGCCAGCAGTGTTCCGGTGCCTTACGGAAAGACCTATGGCTACACCTTC CASSVPVPYGKTYGYTF
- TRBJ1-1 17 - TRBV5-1 TGCGCCAGCAGCCCCTGGAAGGGGGTGGTGGCGAACACTGAAGCTTTCTTT CASSPWKGVVANTEAFF
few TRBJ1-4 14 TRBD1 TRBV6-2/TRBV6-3 TGTGCCAGCAGTTCGGGGACAGTTGATGAAAAACTGTTTTTT CASSSGTVDEKLFF
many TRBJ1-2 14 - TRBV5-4 TGTGCCAGCAGCTCTCCGGGACGGAACTATGGCTACACCTTC CASSSPGRNYGYTF
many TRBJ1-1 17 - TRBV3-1 TGTGCCAGCAGCCCCTGCGTTCCCATTTCAATTCGCACTGAAGCTTTCTTT CASSPCVPISIRTEAFF
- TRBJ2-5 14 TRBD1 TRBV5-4 TGTGCCAGCAGCTTCTTCGACAGGGTGGAGACCCAGTACTTC CASSFFDRVETQYF
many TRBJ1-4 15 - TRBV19 TGTGCCAGTAGTATAACGCAGGGCGGCGGGGAAAAACTGTTTTTT CASSITQGGGEKLFF
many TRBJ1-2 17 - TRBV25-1 TGTGCCAGCAGTTTGGATGTAGAACTGGGAAAGACCTATGGCTACACCTTC CASSLDVELGKTYGYTF
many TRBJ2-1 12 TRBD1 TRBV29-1 TGCAGCGGGGACAGGGGATTCTCTGAGCAGTTCTTC CSGDRGFSEQFF
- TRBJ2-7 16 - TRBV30 TGTGCCTGGAGTGAGACACCCACCCATAACTCCTACGAGCAGTACTTC CAWSETPTHNSYEQYF
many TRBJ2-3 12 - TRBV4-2 TGTGCCAGCAGCCAAGTCACAGATACGCAGTATTTT CASSQVTDTQYF
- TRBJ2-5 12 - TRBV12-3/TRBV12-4 TGTGCCAGCAGACCAAGCGCAGGGGCCCAGTACTTC CASRPSAGAQYF
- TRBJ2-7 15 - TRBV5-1 TGCGCCAGCAGCCCCAGACAGTTACGGGACTACGAGCAGTACTTC CASSPRQLRDYEQYF
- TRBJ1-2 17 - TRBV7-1 TGTGCCAGCAGCGGAATGCGTCACGAGGGAAAGGCCTATGGCTACACCTTC CASSGMRHEGKAYGYTF
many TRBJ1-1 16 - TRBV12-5 TGTGCTAGTGGTTTGGTACGAGGGGGAAGGAAGACTGAAGCTTTCTTT CASGLVRGGRKTEAFF
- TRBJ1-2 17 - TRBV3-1 TGTGCCAGCAACGTATGTACCACCCTTCGAAAGATCTATGGCTACACCTTC CASNVCTTLRKIYGYTF
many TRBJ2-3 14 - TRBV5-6 TGTGCCAGCAGCTTGTTAACAGGCAAAGATACGCAGTATTTT CASSLLTGKDTQYF
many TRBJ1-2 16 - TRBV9 TGTGCCAGCAAGCTTAGGTACTCAAGAAAGACCTATGGCTACACCTTC CASKLRYSRKTYGYTF
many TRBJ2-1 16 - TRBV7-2 TGTGCCAGCAGCTTAGTCTCTAGCGAATTAGACAATGAGCAGTTCTTC CASSLVSSELDNEQFF
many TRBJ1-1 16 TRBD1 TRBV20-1 TGCAGTGCTATCCCCCCTGGGCAGGGGGCTAACACTGAAGCTTTCTTT CSAIPPGQGANTEAFF
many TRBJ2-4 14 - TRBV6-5 TGTGCCAGCAGCCCCACTAGAGCCAAAAACATTCAGTACTTC CASSPTRAKNIQYF
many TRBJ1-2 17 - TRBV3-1 TGTGCCAGCAGCTACAGGGCCACCCTTCGAAAGACCTATGGCTACACCTTC CASSYRATLRKTYGYTF
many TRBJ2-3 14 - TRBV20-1 TGCAGTGCTAGAGAGCCCGACGGCCGAGATACGCAGTATTTT CSAREPDGRDTQYF
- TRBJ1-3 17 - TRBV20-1 TGCAGTGCTAGAGATTTTTCGACAGCGAGCTCTGGAAACACCATATATTTT CSARDFSTASSGNTIYF
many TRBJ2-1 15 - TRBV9 TGTGCCAGCAGCTACGCGAGCGGGCAGTACAATGAGCAGTTCTTC CASSYASGQYNEQFF
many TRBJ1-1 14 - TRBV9 TGTGCCAGCAGCCCAAACCCGCTGAACACTGAAGCTTTCTTT CASSPNPLNTEAFF
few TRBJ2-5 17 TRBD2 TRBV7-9 TGTGCCAGCAGCGGGGATCTAGCGGGACCTAACCAAGAGACCCAGTACTTC CASSGDLAGPNQETQYF
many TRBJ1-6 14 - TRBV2 TGTGCCAGCAGTGCGGCAGGGGCGGATTCACCCCTCCACTTT CASSAAGADSPLHF
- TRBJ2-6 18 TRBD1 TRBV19 TGTGCCAGTAGTTTTCTGCCGGGACAGGGTTCTGGGGCCAACGTCCTGGCTTTC CASSFLPGQGSGANVLAF
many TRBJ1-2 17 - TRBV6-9 TGTGCCAGCAGTCCCTCTTCGCCTTACGGAAAGACCTATGGCTACACCTTC CASSPSSPYGKTYGYTF
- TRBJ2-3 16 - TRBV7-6 TGTGCCAGCAGCTTACCAGGGGCCCCTAGCACAGATACGCAGTATTTT CASSLPGAPSTDTQYF